The entry below describes one T cell receptor beta chain. Data came from immunoSEQ multiplex PCR; TCRdb stores just in-frame clones and leaves some out. The table includes around 15,000 clones, about 85% detected once. The data derive from a study of OX40 agonist ivuxolimab in advanced cancers. Germline V gene data show CDR1 as MNHEY and CDR2 as SMNVEV (reference sequence). The V end was cut by 3 bases, the J end by 1 base, with 7 bases between. CDR3 length equals 14 residues. The receptor was isolated from an adult with an advanced solid tumor such as melanoma, head and neck, liver or kidney cancer. The sample in question was CD4+ or CD8+ T cells sorted from blood, obtained in a trial of the OX40 agonist ivuxolimab. The gene calls are TRBV27 and TRBJ2-1, with D perhaps matching TRBD2 (6 bases). The CDR3 DNA is TGTGCCAGCAGTTTTCGGGGGTCCTACAATGAGCAGTTCTTC. Translation: CASSFRGSYNEQFF.